This T cell receptor beta chain stems from a study of T cell responses to AZD1222 COVID-19 vaccine. This CDR3 contains 16 residues. V lost 5 bases and J lost 6; bases outside the gene matches: 11. Looked up from germline, CDR1 is SNHLY and CDR2 is FYNNEI. As concerns this clone: The antigen remains undetermined.

Profiled with immunoSEQ multiplex PCR; TCRdb holds only in-frame clones, not every one. The profile covers 150,000 to 200,000 clones, with around 93% appearing a single time and roughly 0.99% taken by the ten largest. Second-dose schedules of about 4 or about 12 weeks were combined. Overall study findings and caveats: When two AZD1222 doses had been given, Spike-specific TCR breadth and depth rose. Researchers took repertoire samples only after the peak T cell response had come. Clonal diversity may have been underestimated, and the donors were mostly white British, with more females than males.

The TCR was taken from an adult who received the AZD1222 COVID-19 vaccine. The chain employs TRBV2 and TRBJ2-1, with 9 positions matching TRBD1. The material was peripheral blood, obtained 28 days after the second AZD1222 dose. The CDR3 DNA sequence: TGTGCCAGCAGTAAAACCACAGGGGGCGCGTCCAATGAGCAGTTCTTC. It codes for CASSKTTGGASNEQFF.